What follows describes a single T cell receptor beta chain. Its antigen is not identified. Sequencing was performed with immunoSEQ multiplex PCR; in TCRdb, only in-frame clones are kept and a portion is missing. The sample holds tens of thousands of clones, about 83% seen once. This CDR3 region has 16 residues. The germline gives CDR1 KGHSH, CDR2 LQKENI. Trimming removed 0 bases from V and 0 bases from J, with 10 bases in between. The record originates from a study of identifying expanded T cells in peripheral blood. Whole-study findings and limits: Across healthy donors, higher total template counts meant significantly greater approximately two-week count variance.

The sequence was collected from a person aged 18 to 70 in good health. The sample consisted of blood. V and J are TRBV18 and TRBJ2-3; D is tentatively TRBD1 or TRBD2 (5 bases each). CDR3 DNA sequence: TGTGCCAGCTCACCACCGAGAGGGGACAGCACAGATACGCAGTATTTT. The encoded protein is CASSPPRGDSTDTQYF.